The 27 T cell receptor beta chains given below trace back to one sample, sequenced in a study of CXCR3-negative and CXCR3-positive naive CD8 T cells. Notes on the study in general: TRB CDR3s were more hydrophobic in CXCR3-positive than in CXCR3-negative naive cells.

UMI-labeled TRB cDNA libraries were prepared by 5' RACE. TCRdb reprocessed the 5' RACE reads and keeps a single row for each CDR3 protein, giving no DNA. This sample contains around 61,000 distinct CDR3 sequences. No cognate antigen is known for these TCRs. Source material: naive CXCR3+ CD8+ T cells from blood. Sample subset: CD45RO-CCR7+CD27+CD95- naive CD8+ T cells expressing CXCR3 (TNR3+). The receptors shown here come from a human donor in good health. Some clones in this sample may be carry-over from other donors' samples.

The V call is TRBV29-1, the J call TRBJ2-5; TCRdb's D call, TRBD1, is unchecked because there is no DNA. This CDR3 is 12 amino acids long. Germline CDR1 SQVTM, CDR2 ANQGSEA. CDR3 loop: CSVDQGWQTQYF.

The rearrangement joins TRBV29-1 to TRBJ2-1; lacking DNA, the TRBD1 call made by TCRdb goes unchecked. The germline CDR1 and CDR2 sequences are SQVTM and ANQGSEA. The CDR3 covers 13 residues. CDR3 loop: CSVEDLRQGEQFF.

This chain joins TRBV7-9 and TRBJ2-7; TCRdb calls TRBD1, which cannot be checked without DNA. Germline V CDR1 and CDR2: SEHNR, FQNEAQ (reference sequence). This CDR3 comprises 12 residues. The chain's CDR3 is CASSSGTDGQYF.

This chain links TRBV29-1 with TRBJ2-3; without DNA, the TCRdb call of TRBD1 cannot be checked. Germline loops: CDR1 SQVTM, CDR2 ANQGSEA. This CDR3 is built from 14 residues. CDR3 protein: CSGSPRGDADTQYF.

V gene TRBV27 combines with J gene TRBJ1-5; TCRdb's D call, TRBD1, is unchecked because there is no DNA. Germline V gives CDR1 MNHEY, CDR2 SMNVEV (reference sequence). The CDR3 length is 15 residues. This CDR3 reads CASSSDRGVNQPQHF.

The V gene is TRBV5-1, the J gene TRBJ1-1; TCRdb reports TRBD1, a call that lacks DNA to check it against. Per the germline V gene, CDR1 is SGHRS and CDR2 is YFSETQ. The CDR3 sequence is 13 residues long. The CDR3 loop reads CASGTGPETEAFF.

This chain links TRBV14 with TRBJ1-1. The CDR3 is 12 amino acids. Germline V gene data show CDR1 as SGHDN and CDR2 as FVKESK. The CDR3 reads CASSQLFTEAFF.

The chain is built from TRBV6-2 or TRBV6-3 and TRBJ2-7; without DNA, the TCRdb call of TRBD2 cannot be checked. CDR3 length: 14 amino acids. Germline CDR1 reads MNHEY; CDR2 reads SVGEGT. The chain's CDR3 is CASSYAGFSYEQYF.

This chain uses TRBV6-2 or TRBV6-3 with TRBJ1-1; there is no DNA to check the TCRdb D call of TRBD1. Germline V gene data show CDR1 as MNHEY and CDR2 as SVGEGT. The length of the CDR3 is 16 residues. CDR3 amino acids: CASTFRDKIPSTEAFF.

The chain carries TRBV29-1 and TRBJ2-1; lacking DNA, the TRBD1 call made by TCRdb goes unchecked. The CDR3 has 14 residues. Germline CDR1 and CDR2: SQVTM and ANQGSEA. CDR3 loop: CSVALTGYYNEQFF.

The genes are TRBV29-1 and TRBJ1-5. CDR3 size: 13 residues. CDR1 and CDR2 from the germline V gene are SQVTM and ANQGSEA. The CDR3 spells CSVVSGGNQPQHF.

The V gene is TRBV12-3 or TRBV12-4, the J gene TRBJ2-5; the TCRdb D gene call, TRBD2, has no DNA to confirm it. This CDR3 has 13 residues. Here the CDR3 reads CASKKAGEETQYF.

The chain carries TRBV27 and TRBJ2-2; with no DNA, the TCRdb D assignment of TRBD2 cannot be verified. The length of the CDR3 is 19 residues. Germline V gene lookup returns CDR1 MNHEY and CDR2 SMNVEV (reference sequence). The CDR3 sequence: CASSLLEGLAGGSTGELFF.

The V call is TRBV29-1, the J call TRBJ2-2; TCRdb's D call, TRBD1, is unchecked because there is no DNA. The germline V gene encodes CDR1 SQVTM and CDR2 ANQGSEA. CDR3 length equals 15 residues. This chain's CDR3 is CSVENSGYTTGELFF.

The chain combines TRBV12-3 or TRBV12-4 with TRBJ2-5. The CDR3 is made up of 14 amino acids. The CDR3: CASSSVPSWETQYF.

J is TRBJ1-5 and V is TRBV21-1; TCRdb indicates TRBD1, and absent DNA this call remains unverified. TRBV21-1 is designated a pseudogene. This CDR3 contains 13 residues. CDR3 sequence reads: CASPGQYHQPQHF.

The V gene is TRBV7-6, the J gene TRBJ2-3; without DNA, the TCRdb call of TRBD2 cannot be checked. Germline CDR1 is SGHVS and CDR2 is FNYEAQ. There are 14 residues in the CDR3. CDR3 in amino acids: CASSFLGGADTQYF.

CDR3: CASSFVASNYEQYF. The chain employs TRBV7-2 and TRBJ2-7; checking the TCRdb D call of TRBD2 is not possible without DNA. The germline CDR1 and CDR2 sequences are SGHTA and FQGNSA. The CDR3 contains 14 residues.

The chain employs TRBV4-3 and TRBJ1-6; TCRdb reports TRBD1, a call that lacks DNA to check it against. From germline, CDR1 is LGHNA and CDR2 YSLEER. The CDR3 runs 16 residues. This CDR3 is CASSQDMWGGNSPLHF.

This chain joins TRBV12-3 or TRBV12-4 and TRBJ2-3. The CDR3 runs to 14 residues. The CDR3: CASSLSGGADTQYF.

The genes are TRBV7-2 and TRBJ2-5; TCRdb's D gene call, TRBD2, goes unchecked for lack of DNA. Germline assignment: CDR1 SGHTA and CDR2 FQGNSA. This CDR3 spans 19 amino acids. CDR3 protein: CASSLWGELAGGTQETQYF.

The chain's CDR3 is CASSAGTSGSDEQFF. The J gene is TRBJ2-1, the V gene TRBV9; the TCRdb D gene call, TRBD2, has no DNA to confirm it. CDR3 length: 15 residues. Looked up from germline, CDR1 is SGDLS and CDR2 is YYNGEE. Complete variable domain (other parts from reference TRBV9 and TRBJ2-1): DSGVTQTPKHLITATGQRVTLRCSPRSGDLSVYWYQQSLDQGLQFLIQYYNGEERAKGNILERFSAQQFPDLHSELNLSSLELGDSALYFCASSAGTSGSDEQFFGPGTRLTVL.

The chain joins TRBV21-1 to TRBJ2-4; TCRdb calls TRBD2, which cannot be checked without DNA. TRBV21-1 is assigned pseudogene status. The CDR3 sequence is 19 residues long. The CDR3 sequence: CASTLRAPKANCTKNIQYF.

The CDR3 sequence is CASSLGLVITGELFF. This chain joins TRBV12-3 or TRBV12-4 and TRBJ2-2; as DNA is missing, the TRBD2 call by TCRdb cannot be tested. This CDR3 spans 15 amino acids.

The CDR3 loop reads CASSYSNRAMAGELFF. The V and J genes are TRBV6-5 and TRBJ2-2; TCRdb lists TRBD1, though no DNA is available to test this call. Germline CDR1 reads MNHEY; CDR2 reads SVGAGI. The CDR3 has 16 residues.

The chain employs TRBV20-1 and TRBJ2-5; as DNA is missing, the TRBD1 call by TCRdb cannot be tested. Germline-derived CDR1 and CDR2 are DFQATT and SNEGSKA (reference sequence). CDR3 length: 16 residues. The CDR3 sequence is CSARDSRGESQETQYF.

The chain joins TRBV24-1 to TRBJ2-1. The CDR3 is made up of 13 amino acids. The germline CDR1 and CDR2 sequences are KGHDR and SFDVKD. CDR3 loop: CATSDSPYNEQFF.